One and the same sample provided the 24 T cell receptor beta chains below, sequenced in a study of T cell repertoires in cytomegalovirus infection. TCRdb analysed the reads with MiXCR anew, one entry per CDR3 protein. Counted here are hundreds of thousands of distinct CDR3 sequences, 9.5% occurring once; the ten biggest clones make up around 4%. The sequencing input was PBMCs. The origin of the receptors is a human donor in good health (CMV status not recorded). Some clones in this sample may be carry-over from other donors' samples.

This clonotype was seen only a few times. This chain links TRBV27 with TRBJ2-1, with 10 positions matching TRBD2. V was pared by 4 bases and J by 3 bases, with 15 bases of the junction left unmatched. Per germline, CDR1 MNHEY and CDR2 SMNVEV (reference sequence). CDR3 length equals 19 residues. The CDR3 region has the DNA TGTGCCAGCAGTTCAATCAGATTCCGGACTAGCGGAATCTACAATGAGCAGTTCTTC. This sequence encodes CASSSIRFRTSGIYNEQFF.

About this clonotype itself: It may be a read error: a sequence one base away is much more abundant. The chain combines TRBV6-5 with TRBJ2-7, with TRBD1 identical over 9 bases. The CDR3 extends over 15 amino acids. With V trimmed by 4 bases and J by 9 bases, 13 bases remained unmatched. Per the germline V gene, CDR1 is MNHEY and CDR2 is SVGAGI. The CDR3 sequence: CASSSAGTGFNGQYF. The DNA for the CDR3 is TGTGCCAGCAGTTCCGCCGGGACAGGGTTCAACGGGCAGTACTTC.

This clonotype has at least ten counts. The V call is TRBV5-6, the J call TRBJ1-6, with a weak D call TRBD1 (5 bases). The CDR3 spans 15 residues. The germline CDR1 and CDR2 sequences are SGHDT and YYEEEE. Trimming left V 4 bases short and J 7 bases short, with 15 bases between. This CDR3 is CASSTGTPTNSPLHF. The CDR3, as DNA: TGTGCCAGCAGCACCGGGACTCCAACGAATTCACCCCTCCACTTT.

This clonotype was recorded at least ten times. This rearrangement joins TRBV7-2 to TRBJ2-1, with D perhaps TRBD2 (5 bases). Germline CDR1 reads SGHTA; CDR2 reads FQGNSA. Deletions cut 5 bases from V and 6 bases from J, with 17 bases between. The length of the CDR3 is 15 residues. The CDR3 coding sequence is TGTGCCAGCAGCAGTCGGGGTGGTGTACGCAATGAGCAGTTCTTC. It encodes CASSSRGGVRNEQFF.

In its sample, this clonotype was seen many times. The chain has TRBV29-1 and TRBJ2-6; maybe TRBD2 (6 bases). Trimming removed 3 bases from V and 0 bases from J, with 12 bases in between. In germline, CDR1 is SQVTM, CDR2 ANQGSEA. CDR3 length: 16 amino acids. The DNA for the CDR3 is TGCAGCGTTGAGGGACTCGGGTTCTCTGGGGCCAACGTCCTGACTTTC. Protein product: CSVEGLGFSGANVLTF.

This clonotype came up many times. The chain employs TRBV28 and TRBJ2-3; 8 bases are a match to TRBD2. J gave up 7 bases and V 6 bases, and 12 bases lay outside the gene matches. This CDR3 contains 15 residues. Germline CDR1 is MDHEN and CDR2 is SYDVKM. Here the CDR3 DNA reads TGTGCCAGCAGCACTAGCGGAGGAACCCCTCATACGCAGTATTTT. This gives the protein CASSTSGGTPHTQYF.

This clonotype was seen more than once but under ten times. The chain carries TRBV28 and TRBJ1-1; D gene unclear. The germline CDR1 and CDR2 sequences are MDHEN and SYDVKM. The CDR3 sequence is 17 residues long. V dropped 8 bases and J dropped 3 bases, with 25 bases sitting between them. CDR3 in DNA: TGTGCCAGCCGATCCCGGGGTTCATGGTATCAGGACACTGAAGCTTTCTTT. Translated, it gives CASRSRGSWYQDTEAFF.

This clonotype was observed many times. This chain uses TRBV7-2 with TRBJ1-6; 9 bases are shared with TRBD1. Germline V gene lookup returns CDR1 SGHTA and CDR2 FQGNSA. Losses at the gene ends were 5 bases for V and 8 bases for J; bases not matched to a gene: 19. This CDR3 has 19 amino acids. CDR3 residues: CASSREQGQGPPKDSPLHF. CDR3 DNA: TGTGCCAGCAGCCGCGAGCAGGGACAGGGACCCCCCAAGGATTCACCCCTCCACTTT.

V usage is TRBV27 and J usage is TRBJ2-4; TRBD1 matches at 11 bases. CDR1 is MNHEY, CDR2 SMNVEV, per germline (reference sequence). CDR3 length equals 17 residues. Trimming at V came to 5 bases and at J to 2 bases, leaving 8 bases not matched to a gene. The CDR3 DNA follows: TGTGCCAGCAGTAGGACAGGGGGCTCCGTTACCAAAAACATTCAGTACTTC. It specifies CASSRTGGSVTKNIQYF.

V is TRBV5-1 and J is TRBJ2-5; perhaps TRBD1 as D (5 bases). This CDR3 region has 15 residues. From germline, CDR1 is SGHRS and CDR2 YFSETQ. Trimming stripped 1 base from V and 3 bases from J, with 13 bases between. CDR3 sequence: CASSLSGAPEETQYF. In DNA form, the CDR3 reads TGCGCCAGCAGCTTGAGTGGGGCGCCGGAAGAGACCCAGTACTTC. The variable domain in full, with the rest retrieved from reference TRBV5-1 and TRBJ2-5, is KAGVTQTPRYLIKTRGQQVTLSCSPISGHRSVSWYQQTPGQGLQFLFEYFSETQRNKGNFPGRFSGRQFSNSRSEMNVSTLELGDSALYLCASSLSGAPEETQYFGPGTRLLVL.

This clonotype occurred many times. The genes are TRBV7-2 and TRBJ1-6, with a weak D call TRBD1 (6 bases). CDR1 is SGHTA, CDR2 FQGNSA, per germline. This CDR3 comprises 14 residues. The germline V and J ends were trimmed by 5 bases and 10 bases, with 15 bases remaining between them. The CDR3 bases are TGTGCCAGCAGCCAGGGACAATCGAGCTCACCCCTCCACTTT. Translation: CASSQGQSSSPLHF.

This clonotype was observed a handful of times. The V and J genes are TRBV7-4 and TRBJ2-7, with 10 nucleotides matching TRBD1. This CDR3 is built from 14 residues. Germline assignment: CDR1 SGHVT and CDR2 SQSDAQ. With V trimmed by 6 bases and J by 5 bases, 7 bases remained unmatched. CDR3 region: CASSHRDRGDEQYF. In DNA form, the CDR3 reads TGTGCCAGCAGTCACCGGGACAGGGGCGACGAGCAGTACTTC.

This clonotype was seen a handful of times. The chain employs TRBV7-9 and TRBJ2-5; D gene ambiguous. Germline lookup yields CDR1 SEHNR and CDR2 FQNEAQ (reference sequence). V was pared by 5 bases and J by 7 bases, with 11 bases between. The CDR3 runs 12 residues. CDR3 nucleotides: TGTGCCAGCAGCCTAAGTTCAGGGACCCAGTACTTC. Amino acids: CASSLSSGTQYF.

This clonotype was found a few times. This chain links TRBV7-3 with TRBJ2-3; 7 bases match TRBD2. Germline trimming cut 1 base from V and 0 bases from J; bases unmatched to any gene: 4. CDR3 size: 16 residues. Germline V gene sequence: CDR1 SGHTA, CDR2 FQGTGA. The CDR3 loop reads CASSLRGGGSTDTQYF. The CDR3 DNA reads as TGTGCCAGCAGCTTAAGGGGCGGGGGTAGCACAGATACGCAGTATTTT.

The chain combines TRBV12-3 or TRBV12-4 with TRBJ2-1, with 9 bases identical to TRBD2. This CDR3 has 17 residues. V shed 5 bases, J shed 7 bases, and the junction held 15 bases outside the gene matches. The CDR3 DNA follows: TGTGCCAGCAGTCTGGGGGGGAGCGGGAGGTTCCTTAATGAGCAGTTCTTC. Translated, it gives CASSLGGSGRFLNEQFF.

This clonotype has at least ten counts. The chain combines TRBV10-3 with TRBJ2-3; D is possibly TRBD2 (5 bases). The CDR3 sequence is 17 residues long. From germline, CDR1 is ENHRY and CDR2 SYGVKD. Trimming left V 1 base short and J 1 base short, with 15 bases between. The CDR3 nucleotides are TGTGCCATCAGTGAGTGGATTGGCGGAGGAGGCACAGATACGCAGTATTTT. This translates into CAISEWIGGGGTDTQYF.

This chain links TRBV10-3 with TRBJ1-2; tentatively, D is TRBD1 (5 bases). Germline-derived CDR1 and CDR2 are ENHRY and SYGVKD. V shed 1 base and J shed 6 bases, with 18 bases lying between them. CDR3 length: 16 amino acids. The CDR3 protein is CAISEFKGKNAHGYTF. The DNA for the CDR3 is TGTGCCATCAGTGAGTTCAAGGGGAAGAACGCCCATGGCTACACCTTC.

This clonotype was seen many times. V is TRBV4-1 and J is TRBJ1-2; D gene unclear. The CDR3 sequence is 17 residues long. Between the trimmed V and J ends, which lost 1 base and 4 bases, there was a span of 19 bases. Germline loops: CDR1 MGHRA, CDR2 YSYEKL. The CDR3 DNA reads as TGCGCCAGCAGCCAAGGGGAGGCCAGGCAAAGATCCTATGGCTACACCTTC. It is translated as CASSQGEARQRSYGYTF.

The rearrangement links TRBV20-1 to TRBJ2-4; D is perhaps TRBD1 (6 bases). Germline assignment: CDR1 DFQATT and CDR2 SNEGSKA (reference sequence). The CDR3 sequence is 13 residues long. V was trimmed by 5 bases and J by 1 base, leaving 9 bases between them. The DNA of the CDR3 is TGCAGTGCTCCACAGGGTGCCAAAAACATTCAGTACTTC. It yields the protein CSAPQGAKNIQYF.

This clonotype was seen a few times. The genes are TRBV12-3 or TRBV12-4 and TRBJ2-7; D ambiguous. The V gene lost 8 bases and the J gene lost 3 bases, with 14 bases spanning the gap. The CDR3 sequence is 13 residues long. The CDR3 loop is CASRRAHGYEQYF. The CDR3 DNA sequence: TGTGCCAGCCGCCGGGCCCACGGCTACGAGCAGTACTTC.

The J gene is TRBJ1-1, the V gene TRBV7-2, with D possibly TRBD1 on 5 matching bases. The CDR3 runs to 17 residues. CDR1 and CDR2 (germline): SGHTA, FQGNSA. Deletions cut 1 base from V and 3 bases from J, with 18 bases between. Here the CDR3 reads CASSLVPQGQGYTEAFF. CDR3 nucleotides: TGTGCCAGCAGCTTAGTTCCTCAGGGCCAGGGATACACTGAAGCTTTCTTT.

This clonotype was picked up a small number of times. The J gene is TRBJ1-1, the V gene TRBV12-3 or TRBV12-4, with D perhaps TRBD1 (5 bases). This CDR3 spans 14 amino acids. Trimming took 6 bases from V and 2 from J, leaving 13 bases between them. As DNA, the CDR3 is TGTGCCAGCAGGAGGGGAGCCTCAAACACTGAAGCTTTCTTT. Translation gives CASRRGASNTEAFF.

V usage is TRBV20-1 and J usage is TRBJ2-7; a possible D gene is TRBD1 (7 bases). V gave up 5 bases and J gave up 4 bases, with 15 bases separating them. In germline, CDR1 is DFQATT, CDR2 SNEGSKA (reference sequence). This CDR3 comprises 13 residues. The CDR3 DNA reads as TGCAGTGCTCAAAAGACAGGGAGGTACGAGCAGTACTTC. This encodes CSAQKTGRYEQYF.

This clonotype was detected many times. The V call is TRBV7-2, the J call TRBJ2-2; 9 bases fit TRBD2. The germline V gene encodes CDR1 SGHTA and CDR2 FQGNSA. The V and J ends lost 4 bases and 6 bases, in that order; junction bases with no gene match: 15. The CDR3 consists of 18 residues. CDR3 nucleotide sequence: TGTGCCAGCAGCTCCCTCTCGAGGGGCGGGAGGGCCGCCGGGGAGCTGTTTTTT. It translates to CASSSLSRGGRAAGELFF.